This TCR beta chain was retrieved from a study of diagnostic markers for celiac disease (dated by TCRdb to about 2020). The CDR3 starts with the cysteine, ends with the phenylalanine, and has 14 residues. Nucleotide data are not available. Sequencing took place on an Illumina MiSeq. The reads, reprocessed by TCRdb, yield one row per CDR3 protein sequence and no DNA. This sample's table has entries for several thousand distinct CDR3 sequences. 5.5% to 7% of the sample comes from the top ten. Comments on this clonotype: Its antigen is still unknown.

Sequencing was done on a sample of either unsorted cells or a sorted T cell fraction (not recorded which). The sequence was collected from a human donor. This table probably holds off-target reads from a library built for another chain. The V gene is TRBV12-3 or TRBV12-4 and the J gene is TRBJ1-4; with no DNA, the TCRdb D assignment of TRBD1 cannot be verified. CDR3 region: CASSYFGGNEKLFF.